Shown below are 20 T cell receptor beta chains from a single sample sequenced in a study of T cells in Graves' hyperthyroidism and ophthalmopathy. TCR beta CDR3 region amplification was performed from RNA transcripts. A set of HTBI primers served as the primers for a first-round RT-PCR of the TCR CDR3. TCRdb passed the multiplex PCR reads through MiXCR, listing each CDR3 protein once. The sample holds 650,000 to 850,000 distinct CDR3 sequences, over 15% seen once. The material sequenced was blood. These receptors were taken from a woman between 45 and 65 years old with Graves' hyperthyroidism that later progressed to Graves' ophthalmopathy.

This chain connects TRBV19 to TRBJ2-1, with no clear D. Germline V lookup: CDR1 LNHDA, CDR2 SQIVND (reference sequence). The CDR3 has 15 residues. Trimming took 7 bases from V and 0 from J, leaving 13 bases between them. The CDR3 DNA follows: TGTGCCAGTACCCTCAGCGCCGGCTCCTACAATGAGCAGTTCTTC. Its translation is CASTLSAGSYNEQFF.

This clonotype was counted between two and nine times. The gene calls are TRBV4-1 and TRBJ2-5; D possibly matches TRBD1 or TRBD2 (6 bases each). V was clipped by 4 bases and J by 1 base, with 10 bases between them. Germline V gives CDR1 MGHRA, CDR2 YSYEKL. The CDR3 is 14 amino acids. The CDR3, as DNA: TGCGCCAGCAGCCCGGAGGGGGGCCAAGAGACCCAGTACTTC. Its protein is CASSPEGGQETQYF.

About this clonotype itself: Compared with germline, one end of the junction differs, possibly owing to a read error. This rearrangement joins TRBV7-2 to TRBJ2-5; D is uncertain. The CDR3 loop spans 14 amino acids. Germline values: CDR1 SGHTA, CDR2 FQGNSA. The CDR3 protein is CASSLVPGSETQYF. The CDR3 nucleotides are TGTGCCAGCAGTTTAGTCCCGGGTTCGGAGACCCAGTACTTC.

In this sample, this clonotype turned up many times. The CDR3 here is CASRSPGSGQETQYF. In DNA, the CDR3 is TGTGCCAGTCGGAGCCCCGGCAGTGGCCAAGAGACCCAGTACTTC. The gene calls are TRBV6-2 or TRBV6-3 and TRBJ2-5; D uncertain. The germline V gene has CDR1 MNHEY and CDR2 SVGEGT. This CDR3 region has 15 residues. V was trimmed by 9 bases and J by 1 base, leaving 18 bases between them.

This clonotype was observed a handful of times. The V call is TRBV12-3 or TRBV12-4, the J call TRBJ2-7; no firm D call. V was trimmed by 6 bases and J by 2 bases, leaving 23 bases between them. CDR3 length: 17 residues. The CDR3 loop is CASRSSEGPKPTYEQYF. CDR3 in DNA: TGTGCCAGCAGATCCTCGGAAGGCCCGAAACCCACCTACGAGCAGTACTTC.

This sequence joins TRBV5-1 and TRBJ1-2, with D possibly matching TRBD1 (6 bases). Trimming shortened V by 8 bases and J by 4 bases, and 21 bases separated the two germline ends. This CDR3 has 15 residues. Germline V gene lookup returns CDR1 SGHRS and CDR2 YFSETQ. The DNA of the CDR3 is TGCGCCAGTGGACACGGGACACCATCTACCTATGGCTACACCTTC. Its protein is CASGHGTPSTYGYTF.

This clonotype was found a few times. The chain links TRBV25-1 to TRBJ1-1; 10 nucleotides match TRBD1. Germline CDR1 and CDR2: MGHDK and SYGVNS. This CDR3 is 15 amino acids long. Germline trimming cut 2 bases from V and 10 bases from J; bases unmatched to any gene: 10. The CDR3 nucleotides are TGTGCCAGCAGTGAACTCCCGGGACAGGGGATGCGAGCTTTCTTT. As protein: CASSELPGQGMRAFF.

The V call is TRBV25-1, the J call TRBJ1-6, with TRBD1 matching over 8 bases. In germline, CDR1 is MGHDK, CDR2 SYGVNS. The CDR3 runs to 15 residues. V was clipped by 2 bases and J by 5 bases; unmatched bases: 2. CDR3 DNA: TGTGCCAGCAGTGAACAGGGGGCCCATAATTCACCCCTCCACTTT. Translation: CASSEQGAHNSPLHF.

There are a few counts of this clonotype. V gene TRBV5-1 combines with J gene TRBJ2-3; D possibly corresponds to TRBD2 (6 bases). The germline CDR1 and CDR2 sequences are SGHRS and YFSETQ. This CDR3 comprises 16 residues. Trimming shortened V by 0 bases and J by 4 bases, and 15 bases separated the two germline ends. DNA for the CDR3: TGCGCCAGCAGCTTGGAGGGACTGGCGAGGGCAGATACGCAGTATTTT. Amino acids: CASSLEGLARADTQYF.

This clonotype was seen many times. The chain couples TRBV6-1 to TRBJ2-7, with D perhaps matching TRBD2 (6 bases). The ends were cut back, 6 bases at V and 3 bases at J, with 12 bases in the middle. Per the germline V gene, CDR1 is MNHNS and CDR2 is SASEGT. This CDR3 has 13 amino acids. CDR3 nucleotide sequence: TGTGCCAGCAGAACCGGGACTGACTACGAGCAGTACTTC. Residues: CASRTGTDYEQYF.

The CDR3 reads CATSRDRMTTEAFF. The CDR3 region has the DNA TGTGCCACCAGCAGAGATAGGATGACAACTGAAGCTTTCTTT. The genes are TRBV15 and TRBJ1-1, with unresolved D. This CDR3 has 14 amino acids. Trimming removed 0 bases from V and 5 bases from J, with 10 bases in between. Germline lookup yields CDR1 LNHNV and CDR2 YYDKDF (reference sequence).

This clonotype was seen repeatedly, ten times or more. CDR3 protein: CAWTFRSSGYTF. CDR3 DNA: TGTGCCTGGACCTTTCGGTCGAGTGGCTACACCTTC. The rearrangement uses TRBV30 and TRBJ1-2; D remains unclear. This CDR3 region has 12 residues. Germline V CDR1 and CDR2: GTSNPN, SVGIG (reference sequence). The V gene lost 4 bases and the J gene lost 7 bases, with 13 bases spanning the gap. Together with reference TRBV30 and TRBJ1-2, the CDR3 gives the full variable domain: SQTIHQWPATLVQPVGSPLSLECTVEGTSNPNLYWYRQAAGRGLQLLFYSVGIGQISSEVPQNLSASRPQDRQFILSSKKLLLSDSGFYLCAWTFRSSGYTFGSGTRLTVV.

This clonotype was picked up a small number of times. The chain has TRBV4-2 and TRBJ1-2, with 8 bases that match TRBD1. The CDR3 sequence is 17 residues long. Germline-derived CDR1 and CDR2 are LGHNA and YNFKEQ. After removal of 1 base from V and 3 bases from J, the junction contained 10 bases not matched to a gene. CDR3 in amino acids: CASSQGGTGGLYYGYTF. The CDR3 DNA reads as TGTGCCAGCAGCCAAGGGGGCACAGGGGGTTTGTACTATGGCTACACCTTC.

The rearrangement joins TRBV6-1 to TRBJ1-5, with D hard to call. In germline, CDR1 is MNHNS, CDR2 SASEGT. CDR3 length equals 12 residues. The V end was cut by 2 bases, the J end by 7 bases, with 6 bases between. The CDR3 protein is CASSEWQQPQHF. The CDR3, as DNA: TGTGCCAGCAGTGAATGGCAGCAGCCCCAGCATTTT.

This clonotype occurred a few times. The chain links TRBV5-1 to TRBJ2-2, with D unresolved. V was trimmed by 0 bases and J by 5 bases, leaving 11 bases between them. The CDR3 runs 15 residues. CDR1 and CDR2 (germline): SGHRS, YFSETQ. The CDR3 reads CASSLGGSGTGELFF. The DNA for the CDR3 is TGCGCCAGCAGCTTGGGCGGTTCGGGTACCGGGGAGCTGTTTTTT.

This clonotype was recorded a few times. The rearrangement uses TRBV27 and TRBJ1-2; 8 bases fit TRBD1. Germline loops: CDR1 MNHEY, CDR2 SMNVEV (reference sequence). V was clipped by 5 bases and J by 3 bases; unmatched bases: 11. The CDR3 is 16 amino acids. CDR3 in amino acids: CASSADPDRDDYGYTF. In DNA, the CDR3 is TGTGCCAGCAGTGCCGATCCGGACAGGGACGACTATGGCTACACCTTC.

This clonotype was seen many times. This chain links TRBV3-1 with TRBJ1-1; D perhaps matches TRBD1 (6 bases). Germline CDR1 and CDR2: LGHDT and YNNKEL (reference sequence). This CDR3 is built from 15 residues. V gave up 0 bases and J gave up 3 bases, with 11 bases separating them. The chain's CDR3 is CASSQDQGRYTEAFF. The CDR3 region has the DNA TGTGCCAGCAGCCAAGATCAGGGGCGGTACACTGAAGCTTTCTTT.

For this clonotype: A much larger clone lies one base from this, so it may be a read error. This is likely a read error, given that the CDR3 carries no conserved phenylalanine or tryptophan at its end. This sequence joins TRBV20-1 and TRBJ1-2; D perhaps matches TRBD1 (5 bases). The CDR3 contains 13 residues. Deletions cut 3 bases from V and 3 bases from J, with 11 bases between. In germline, CDR1 is DFQATT, CDR2 SNEGSKA (reference sequence). CDR3 region: CSASRRGYYGYTS. DNA for the CDR3: TGCAGTGCTAGTCGGAGGGGTTACTATGGCTACACCTCC.

The genes are TRBV29-1 and TRBJ2-3, with 16 bases identical to TRBD2. This CDR3 comprises 17 residues. The V and J ends lost 6 bases and 1 base, in that order; junction bases with no gene match: 7. Germline loops: CDR1 SQVTM, CDR2 ANQGSEA. The CDR3 nucleotides are TGCAGCGTAACCGGGACTAGCGGGGGGGCTGGCACAGATACGCAGTATTTT. The encoded protein is CSVTGTSGGAGTDTQYF.

There are many counts of this clonotype. CDR3 residues: CAARPPGGGTDTQYF. The CDR3 DNA is TGTGCCGCCCGACCCCCAGGGGGGGGCACAGATACGCAGTATTTT. The chain uses TRBV6-1 and TRBJ2-3; D tentatively reads TRBD1 or TRBD2 (7 bases each). Deletions cut 11 bases from V and 1 base from J, with 19 bases between. Looked up from germline, CDR1 is MNHNS and CDR2 is SASEGT. The CDR3 spans 15 residues.